The present T cell receptor (beta chain) was sequenced within a study of T cell responses to AZD1222 COVID-19 vaccine. Study-level findings and limits: Repertoire collection took place solely once the T cell response had peaked. Variant regions that are unmutated are reportedly the target of nearly half of spike-specific TCRs. Clonal diversity may have been underestimated in mostly white British donors. The CD4 TCRs associated with vaccination extended across spike and predominated at 160-218 and 743-854.

With regard to this clone: Its matching antigen is unknown.

Clones were read by immunoSEQ multiplex PCR, and TCRdb kept only the in-frame ones, dropping some. Seen here are roughly 42,000 clones, around three quarters observed once, and the top ten hold about 4.3%. The V gene lost 3 bases and the J gene lost 14 bases, with 14 bases spanning the gap. The V gene's germline CDR1 is SGHDT and CDR2 YYEEEE. There are 11 residues in the CDR3. The chain carries TRBV5-6 and TRBJ1-2; D possibly corresponds to TRBD1 (6 bases). This clonotype was sampled from an adult in good health. Sequenced here: peripheral blood, sampled on day 0 of AZD1222 vaccination. CDR3 protein: CASSSSGDRTF. Written as DNA, the CDR3 is TGTGCCAGCAGCTCATCAGGGGATAGGACCTTC.